Reported below is one TCR beta chain. Its antigen is undetermined. This entry belongs to a study of graft-versus-host responses after intestinal transplantation. Broader study findings: There were GvH clones found in recipient marrow, and some of them appeared first in ileum or blood.

Clones were read by immunoSEQ multiplex PCR, and TCRdb kept only the in-frame ones, dropping some. This sample has 100,000 or so clones, with about 90% found just once. The germline gives CDR1 GTSNPN, CDR2 SVGIG (reference sequence). The CDR3 contains 15 residues. Trimming took 2 bases from V and 4 from J, leaving 12 bases between them. The chain uses TRBV30 and TRBJ1-6; D gene unclear. The specimen comprised unstimulated CD4+ T cells sorted from spleen or lymph node cells, sampled before transplant. This clonotype was sampled from a human donor who was the organ donor for an intestinal transplant. CDR3 sequence (DNA): TGTGCCTGGAGTAGGTCTCTTCGGTATAATTCACCCCTCCACTTT. Amino acid sequence: CAWSRSLRYNSPLHF.